One and the same sample provided the 31 T cell receptor beta chains below, sequenced in a study of cytomegalovirus exposure and HLA in healthy donors (dated by TCRdb to the late 2010s). The library came from the immunoSEQ multiplex PCR assay. The multiplex PCR relied on a mix of 60 forward primers for TCR Vbeta segments and 13 reverse primers for TCR Jbeta segments. TCRdb provides this immuneACCESS table in a form limited to in-frame rearrangements. Some clones are lacking; in checked studies, under half of them reflect an unresolved V gene, and why the rest are absent is not known. The sample table records about 130,000 clones; 76% of these occur just once. In total, the top ten clones hold 2.5% to 3.5% of the sample. The sample comprised PBMCs. The source is a man aged 35 to 55 in good health and CMV-seronegative.

V gene TRBV5-1 combines with J gene TRBJ2-7, with TRBD1 identical over 9 bases. CDR1 SGHRS and CDR2 YFSETQ come from the germline V gene. This CDR3 spans 14 amino acids. Germline trimming cut 5 bases from V and 6 bases from J; bases unmatched to any gene: 9. The CDR3 sequence is CASRGTGRQSEQYF. The CDR3, as DNA: TGCGCCAGCAGAGGGACAGGGCGGCAAAGCGAGCAGTACTTC.

This clone was observed a few times. The V gene is TRBV27, the J gene TRBJ2-2; 9 nucleotides match TRBD1. The CDR3 has 12 residues. The junction had 4 bases not matched to a gene; V was cut back by 11 bases and J by 6 bases. Germline CDR1 and CDR2: MNHEY and SMNVEV (reference sequence). CDR3 coding DNA: TGTGCCCGCCGGACAGGGGCCGGGGAGCTGTTTTTT. Protein sequence: CARRTGAGELFF.

This clone was recorded only once. V and J are TRBV27 and TRBJ1-1, with unresolved D. CDR1 MNHEY and CDR2 SMNVEV come from the germline V gene (reference sequence). There are 14 residues in the CDR3. V was trimmed by 2 bases and J by 5 bases, leaving 12 bases between them. The CDR3 DNA is TGTGCCAGCAGTTTAGCGAGGGCGGATACTGAAGCTTTCTTT. As protein: CASSLARADTEAFF.

DNA for the CDR3: TGTGCCAGCAGTTACATCTCCAAGGTTGGCGGGCGACGCTACACCTTC. Amino acids: CASSYISKVGGRRYTF. The rearrangement uses TRBV6-5 and TRBJ1-2; D not certain. The CDR3 consists of 16 residues. In germline, CDR1 is MNHEY, CDR2 SVGAGI. V dropped 2 bases and J dropped 9 bases, with 22 bases sitting between them.

The J gene is TRBJ2-7, the V gene TRBV13, with 7 bases matching TRBD2. Germline V gene lookup returns CDR1 PRHDT and CDR2 FYEKMQ (reference sequence). This CDR3 has 16 amino acids. The V segment lost 5 bases and the J segment 3 bases; nucleotides outside the gene matches: 13. DNA for the CDR3: TGTGCCAGCAGCCCCAATGGGGAGGGGCCGGACTACGAGCAGTACTTC. Protein: CASSPNGEGPDYEQYF.

V usage is TRBV11-1 and J usage is TRBJ2-3, with 11 bases identical to TRBD2. CDR1 SGHAT and CDR2 FQDESV come from the germline V gene (reference sequence). V shed 8 bases and J 0 bases; nucleotides not matched to a gene: 10. The CDR3 sequence is 17 residues long. The CDR3 is CASAGASGGYSTDTQYF. For the CDR3, the DNA is TGTGCCAGCGCTGGGGCTAGCGGGGGGTATAGCACAGATACGCAGTATTTT. The whole variable domain, remainder taken from reference TRBV11-1 and TRBJ2-3, is EAEVAQSPRYKITEKSQAVAFWCDPISGHATLYWYRQILGQGPELLVQFQDESVVDDSQLPKDRFSAERLKGVDSTLKIQPAELGDSAMYLCASAGASGGYSTDTQYFGPGTRLTVL.

The V call is TRBV2, the J call TRBJ2-2, with D perhaps TRBD2 (5 bases). The CDR3 loop spans 15 amino acids. Looked up from germline, CDR1 is SNHLY and CDR2 is FYNNEI. The CDR3 nucleotides read TGTGGCGCAGCCGAGGGCGGTTTCGACACCGGGGAGCTGTTTTTT. Translating gives CGAAEGGFDTGELFF.

The rearrangement joins TRBV15 to TRBJ1-2; TRBD1 aligns across 8 bases. Looked up from germline, CDR1 is LNHNV and CDR2 is YYDKDF (reference sequence). This CDR3 has 16 amino acids. The V segment lost 0 bases and the J segment 4 bases; nucleotides outside the gene matches: 7. The CDR3 protein is CATSRDRTGLGYGYTF. CDR3 DNA sequence: TGTGCCACCAGCAGAGATAGGACAGGGCTCGGCTATGGCTACACCTTC.

The CDR3 nucleotides read TGTGCCAGCAGCTGGGTGGTAGCGGCAGGGGGAGAGACCCAGTACTTC. Amino acids: CASSWVVAAGGETQYF. The chain is built from TRBV7-9 and TRBJ2-5; D might be TRBD1 (7 bases). The CDR3 runs to 16 residues. Germline V CDR1 and CDR2: SEHNR, FQNEAQ (reference sequence). V was cut by 4 bases and J by 4 bases, with 19 bases left in between.

This clone turned up a few times. The chain joins TRBV7-9 to TRBJ1-6; no clear D gene. Trimming pared 2 bases from V and 2 bases from J, leaving 7 bases between. The CDR3 has 15 amino acids. CDR1 and CDR2 (germline): SEHNR, FQNEAQ (reference sequence). The CDR3 coding sequence is TGTGCCAGCAGCTTATTCGGGACCTATAATTCACCCCTCCACTTT. Translating gives CASSLFGTYNSPLHF.

The genes are TRBV30 and TRBJ2-7; 14 nucleotides match TRBD2. There are 17 residues in the CDR3. V was pared by 2 bases and J by 9 bases, with 15 bases of the junction left unmatched. Germline V gene data show CDR1 as GTSNPN and CDR2 as SVGIG (reference sequence). The CDR3 is CAWSHPGTSGGAGGQYF. CDR3 bases: TGTGCCTGGAGTCACCCAGGGACTAGCGGGGGTGCCGGAGGGCAGTACTTC.

V and J are TRBV10-3 and TRBJ2-7, with D maybe TRBD1 (5 bases). V dropped 6 bases and J dropped 3 bases, with 15 bases sitting between them. This CDR3 has 14 residues. Germline V lookup: CDR1 ENHRY, CDR2 SYGVKD. The CDR3 DNA sequence: TGTGCCATCAGCCTAACAGGCCACAGCTACGAGCAGTACTTC. It encodes CAISLTGHSYEQYF.

This clone was detected a few times. The genes are TRBV5-1 and TRBJ1-1; 7 positions match TRBD1. CDR3 size: 13 residues. Trimming at V came to 5 bases and at J to 0 bases, leaving 1 base not matched to a gene. The germline V gene encodes CDR1 SGHRS and CDR2 YFSETQ. The CDR3 nucleotides are TGCGCCAGCAGGGACAGGATGAACACTGAAGCTTTCTTT. It specifies CASRDRMNTEAFF. The variable domain in full, with the rest retrieved from reference TRBV5-1 and TRBJ1-1, is KAGVTQTPRYLIKTRGQQVTLSCSPISGHRSVSWYQQTPGQGLQFLFEYFSETQRNKGNFPGRFSGRQFSNSRSEMNVSTLELGDSALYLCASRDRMNTEAFFGQGTRLTVV.

This clone was seen a handful of times. The V and J genes are TRBV14 and TRBJ2-7, with 10 bases fitting TRBD1. This CDR3 region has 14 residues. V lost 4 bases and J lost 5; bases outside the gene matches: 5. In germline, CDR1 is SGHDN, CDR2 FVKESK. The CDR3 sequence: CASSPWTGGHEQYF. Here the CDR3 DNA reads TGTGCCAGCAGCCCGTGGACAGGGGGACACGAGCAGTACTTC.

J is TRBJ1-3 and V is TRBV30; no definite D call. The CDR3 consists of 17 residues. Trimming took off 5 bases at V and 0 bases at J, with 20 bases between the two ends. From germline, CDR1 is GTSNPN and CDR2 SVGIG (reference sequence). The CDR3 loop reads CAWGAGIGRYSGNTIYF. In DNA, the CDR3 is TGTGCCTGGGGCGCGGGAATCGGACGCTACTCTGGAAACACCATATATTTT. The full variable domain, with the rest looked up from reference TRBV30 and TRBJ1-3, is SQTIHQWPATLVQPVGSPLSLECTVEGTSNPNLYWYRQAAGRGLQLLFYSVGIGQISSEVPQNLSASRPQDRQFILSSKKLLLSDSGFYLCAWGAGIGRYSGNTIYFGEGSWLTVV.

The V and J genes are TRBV11-2 and TRBJ2-7, with TRBD1 matching over 7 bases. Trimming at V came to 3 bases and at J to 0 bases, leaving 5 bases not matched to a gene. The CDR3 contains 15 residues. CDR1 is SGHAT and CDR2 is FQNNGV in the germline V gene. The CDR3 loop reads CASSLAGTASYEQYF. The CDR3 DNA follows: TGTGCCAGCAGCTTGGCCGGGACAGCCTCCTACGAGCAGTACTTC.

This chain connects TRBV2 to TRBJ2-7, with TRBD1 matching 9 bases. The V gene end was trimmed by 4 bases and the J gene end by 6 bases; junction bases not matched to a gene: 10. Germline assignment: CDR1 SNHLY and CDR2 FYNNEI. The CDR3 consists of 15 residues. The DNA of the CDR3 is TGTGCCAGCAGTGGGCCGGGACAGGGAATCAGCGAGCAGTACTTC. Protein sequence: CASSGPGQGISEQYF.

The chain has TRBV27 and TRBJ1-4; the D gene is possibly TRBD1 (6 bases). Germline loops: CDR1 MNHEY, CDR2 SMNVEV (reference sequence). Trimming removed 5 bases from V and 7 bases from J, with 14 bases in between. The CDR3 contains 14 residues. The CDR3 spells CASSKQGMGEKLFF. In DNA, the CDR3 is TGTGCCAGCAGTAAACAGGGTATGGGTGAAAAACTGTTTTTT.

In its sample, this clone was seen once. J is TRBJ1-6 and V is TRBV7-2; no firm D call. This CDR3 is built from 13 residues. Between the trimmed V and J ends, which lost 7 bases and 3 bases, there was a span of 7 bases. Germline CDR1 SGHTA, CDR2 FQGNSA. The CDR3 sequence is CASTTGYNSPLHF. In DNA form, the CDR3 reads TGTGCCAGCACAACGGGCTATAATTCACCCCTCCACTTT.

The chain couples TRBV5-4 to TRBJ2-1; 9 bases fit TRBD2. Germline V lookup: CDR1 SGHNT, CDR2 YYREEE (reference sequence). Trimming took 4 bases from V and 7 from J; bases not matched to a gene: 9. The CDR3 length is 15 residues. Written as DNA, the CDR3 is TGTGCCAGCAGCAGCCTTGCGGGGGGGCAGAATGAGCAGTTCTTC. Its translation: CASSSLAGGQNEQFF.

J is TRBJ1-4 and V is TRBV19; D not resolved. The CDR3 sequence is 17 residues long. V shed 8 bases and J shed 5 bases, with 24 bases lying between them. Per germline, CDR1 LNHDA and CDR2 SQIVND (reference sequence). CDR3 coding DNA: TGTGCCAGTCGGACCGGGGAACTCAATACCCAGAATGAAAAACTGTTTTTT. Translating it yields CASRTGELNTQNEKLFF.

V is TRBV7-2 and J is TRBJ2-7; the D gene is possibly TRBD1 (6 bases). The CDR3 loop spans 14 amino acids. CDR1 is SGHTA, CDR2 FQGNSA, per germline. V lost 5 bases to trimming and J lost 4 bases, with 15 bases between them. In DNA, the CDR3 is TGTGCCAGCAGCCCGAGCGGACAGTCTTACGAGCAGTACTTC. This translates into CASSPSGQSYEQYF.

This chain joins TRBV2 and TRBJ1-2; perhaps TRBD1 as D (5 bases). Germline lookup yields CDR1 SNHLY and CDR2 FYNNEI. Trimming removed 7 bases from V and 8 bases from J, with 17 bases in between. There are 13 residues in the CDR3. The CDR3 DNA sequence: TGTGCCAGCACGTTCAGGGAATATCGGGGCTACACCTTC. Its translation is CASTFREYRGYTF. Filled out from reference TRBV2 and TRBJ1-2, the complete variable domain reads EPEVTQTPSHQVTQMGQEVILRCVPISNHLYFYWYRQILGQKVEFLVSFYNNEISEKSEIFDDQFSVERPDGSNFTLKIRSTKLEDSAMYFCASTFREYRGYTFGSGTRLTVV.

The CDR3 region has the DNA TGTGCCAGCAGCTTAGGGACAGGGTTCTACGAGCAGTACTTC. This encodes CASSLGTGFYEQYF. The chain combines TRBV7-2 with TRBJ2-7; TRBD1 matches 8 bases. CDR1 and CDR2 from the germline V gene are SGHTA and FQGNSA. The J segment lost 3 bases and the V segment lost 1 base, leaving 2 bases of the junction unmatched. This CDR3 is built from 14 residues.

This chain connects TRBV9 to TRBJ2-7, with 13 bases matching TRBD2. Germline values: CDR1 SGDLS, CDR2 YYNGEE. CDR3 length equals 17 residues. V dropped 4 bases and J dropped 0; count of bases not matched to a gene: 7. The CDR3 reads CASSPGLAGTYSYEQYF. CDR3 nucleotides: TGTGCCAGCAGCCCGGGACTAGCGGGGACCTACTCCTACGAGCAGTACTTC.

A few counts support this clone. This sequence joins TRBV13 and TRBJ2-7, with 8 bases lining up with TRBD2. With 6 bases clipped from V and 5 bases from J, the junction kept 15 bases outside the gene matches. The CDR3 sequence is 16 residues long. CDR1 and CDR2 (germline): PRHDT, FYEKMQ (reference sequence). CDR3 residues: CASRPPNGGAGNEQYF. DNA for the CDR3: TGTGCCAGCAGACCGCCCAACGGGGGGGCGGGGAACGAGCAGTACTTC.

This chain connects TRBV6-1 to TRBJ1-3; 8 positions agree with TRBD1. Trimming removed 8 bases from V and 2 bases from J; junction bases left unmatched: 8. CDR3 size: 15 residues. Germline values: CDR1 MNHNS, CDR2 SASEGT. CDR3 sequence: CASDRGREAGNTIYF. The CDR3 region has the DNA TGTGCCAGCGACAGGGGAAGGGAGGCTGGAAACACCATATATTTT.

The chain couples TRBV27 to TRBJ2-7; 7 nucleotides align to TRBD2. The CDR3 consists of 14 residues. Germline trimming cut 5 bases from V and 0 bases from J; bases unmatched to any gene: 4. The germline V gene has CDR1 MNHEY and CDR2 SMNVEV (reference sequence). CDR3 coding DNA: TGTGCCAGCAGTCGAGCGGGGAACTCCTACGAGCAGTACTTC. Translating gives CASSRAGNSYEQYF.

The chain uses TRBV28 and TRBJ1-5; the D is unclear. Trimming cost V 8 bases and J 7 bases, with 15 bases left between them. Germline values: CDR1 MDHEN, CDR2 SYDVKM. CDR3 length: 13 amino acids. This chain's CDR3 is CASEDLRGQPQHF. CDR3 nucleotide sequence: TGTGCCAGCGAGGACCTCCGGGGACAGCCCCAGCATTTT.

V usage is TRBV30 and J usage is TRBJ2-3, with D perhaps matching TRBD1 (5 bases). The germline V and J ends were trimmed by 5 bases and 2 bases, with 14 bases remaining between them. Germline lookup yields CDR1 GTSNPN and CDR2 SVGIG (reference sequence). The CDR3 runs to 14 residues. In DNA form, the CDR3 reads TGTGCCTGGCGTTGGGGCGGTTACACAGATACGCAGTATTTT. This gives the protein CAWRWGGYTDTQYF.

The rearrangement joins TRBV2 to TRBJ2-4, with D perhaps TRBD2 (7 bases). The CDR3 sequence is 12 residues long. CDR1 and CDR2 (germline): SNHLY, FYNNEI. V lost 7 bases and J lost 13, with 17 bases in between. The CDR3 DNA sequence: TGTGCCAGCATTTTAGGGGGGGCTTGGCAGTACTTC. This sequence encodes CASILGGAWQYF. Based on the CDR3 plus reference TRBV2 and TRBJ2-4, the full variable domain is EPEVTQTPSHQVTQMGQEVILRCVPISNHLYFYWYRQILGQKVEFLVSFYNNEISEKSEIFDDQFSVERPDGSNFTLKIRSTKLEDSAMYFCASILGGAWQYFGAGTRLSVL.